This T cell receptor (beta chain) is from a study of post-analysis software for immune sequencing data (dated by TCRdb to between 2015 and 2016). Some background on the complete study: The recorded disease courses included relapsing-remitting, secondary progressive and progressive-relapsing multiple sclerosis, and some patients had no subtype annotation. The patient repertoires were set against about 12 previously published healthy control repertoires from donors whose ages ranged from about 6 to 26 years. A subset of samples was prepared in parallel using single-end sample barcoding, then pooled and co-amplified after Illumina adapter ligation. The paper as a whole reports these results and caveats: When samples were clustered directly using the F measure, samples prepared in the same batch co-clustered strongly, which prompted a batch-effect correction. Multiple sclerosis patients had significantly lower normalized Chao1 diversity than controls, a result that suggests substantial peripheral T-cell clonal expansion. The control group was slightly older than the multiple sclerosis patient group.

This clonotype has just a few counts. Its antigen is currently not known. No base quality values were provided; no much bigger clone lies one nucleotide off. TCR beta repertoires were profiled from peripheral blood of approximately 13 young patients with multiple sclerosis to demonstrate the VDJtools post-analysis software. The multiple sclerosis patients were children and adolescents between roughly 6 and 16 years of age. The method behind the library was PCR. Sequencing instrument: Illumina HiSeq 2500. Unique molecular identifiers were incorporated into TCR beta cDNA libraries to reduce PCR and sequencing biases. Some 500,000 cDNA molecules were obtained for every 1 to 10 million input T cells, so each molecule roughly corresponded to one T cell. The same protocol used for the earlier healthy control dataset was applied to prepare and sequence the patient libraries. Within a given batch, samples were prepared together, multiplexed and sequenced on the same HiSeq lane. Processing in the source paper ran as follows. Raw barcoded reads were processed with MIGEC, discarding single-read molecular identifier groups before consensus assembly and CDR3 extraction. Clonotype tables were post-analysed with VDJtools, and diversity was normalized by down-sampling all datasets to the smallest sample size. In repertoire overlap clustering, CDR3 amino acid sequences, but not nucleotide sequences, were matched to correct batch-related cross-sample contamination. The public reads were quality trimmed at Q25 with fastp and then assembled into clones with MiXCR by TCRdb, keeping productive beta chains. CDR3 protein sequences are deduplicated, and each keeps its most common genes and DNA. The V and J calls were determined by TCRdb, not by the authors. The sample records 350,000 to 500,000 distinct CDR3 sequences, over 30% of which are singletons. The ten biggest clones cover approximately 7.7% of the sample.

Sequencing was carried out using blood. The sequence came from a girl aged 2 to 9 with multiple sclerosis.

CDR3 protein: CASSYHNTGPDTQYF. The DNA sequence is given as TGTGCCAGCAGTTACCACAACACAGGTCCAGATACGCAGTATTTT. The V and J genes are TRBV6-5 and TRBJ2-3; the best D guess is TRBD1, with 5 bases matching. CDR1 and CDR2, looked up from the germline V gene, are MNHEY and SVGAGI. V was cut back by 2 bases and J by 4 bases, leaving a gap of 13 bases between them. Including cysteine and phenylalanine, the CDR3 has 15 amino acids. Left in the record is the CDR3 DNA by itself, 45 bases read in frame from the first base.